The T cell receptor (beta chain) under discussion was sequenced for a study of CD8+CD57+ T cells in acquired aplastic anemia (dated by TCRdb to between 2018 and 2020). For the wider study: A mean of around 3 ug of DNA, ranging from roughly 0.18 to 30 ug, was extracted from sorted CD4+ and CD8+ cells. Paper-wide results and their limitations: CD8+ Simpson's diversity did not differ significantly between patients and healthy controls (P=0.060). Around 30 CD8+ CDR3 sequences were found in both patients and controls but appeared to be highly expressed in patients and within the immunodominant clones of the patients.

TCR repertoires of sorted CD4+ and CD8+ blood T cells from severe aplastic anemia patients and healthy subjects were deep-sequenced in the study. Ficoll-Paque density gradient centrifugation was used to isolate peripheral blood mononuclear cells. Before DNA extraction, CD4+ and CD8+ T cells were sorted by FACS or by magnetic beads. The CDR3 has 14 amino acids, counting the end cysteine and phenylalanine. The DNA shown is the 42-base CDR3, in frame from base 1. According to the germline V gene, CDR1 reads SGHTA and CDR2 reads FQGTGA. V is reduced by 4 bases and J by 5 bases, leaving a spacing of 9 bases between them. In the case of this clonotype: There is no known antigen for this receptor. Within one base of it there is no much larger clone, and no base qualities were kept.

TCR beta VDJ combination and CDR3 sequence profiling used genomic DNA as the template. An Illumina HiSeq 2000 was the platform used for TCR repertoire sequencing. From the authors' description of their analysis: Repertoire assessment relied on Simpson's diversity index, CDR3 size and DJ length profiles, and TRBV/TRBJ rearrangement plots. The most abundant DNA sequence in the deep sequencing data was defined as the immunodominant clone. CDR3 amino acid sequences were screened for sharing across subjects and were compared with published repertoires and the VDJdb database. The public sequencing data were trimmed at Q25 with fastp and processed into clonotypes with MiXCR by TCRdb, which kept only in-frame beta chains. Every CDR3 protein is listed once, alongside the most common genes and DNA of its rows. V and J calls and clone size were set by TCRdb, not the authors. The sample table contains approximately 190,000 distinct CDR3 sequences; only one count was recorded for under 70% of them. Together, the top ten hold around 42% of the sample.

The chain is assembled from TRBV7-3 and TRBJ1-6; TRBD1 might be the D gene, on 6 matching bases. Specimen: sorted CD4+, CD8+, or CD8+CD57+ T cells (not recorded which) from PBMCs. The origin of this receptor is a human donor with severe aplastic anemia or a healthy control (not recorded which). The bases are TGTGCCAGCAGCTCGGGACAACATAATTCACCCCTCCACTTT. Its protein is CASSSGQHNSPLHF.